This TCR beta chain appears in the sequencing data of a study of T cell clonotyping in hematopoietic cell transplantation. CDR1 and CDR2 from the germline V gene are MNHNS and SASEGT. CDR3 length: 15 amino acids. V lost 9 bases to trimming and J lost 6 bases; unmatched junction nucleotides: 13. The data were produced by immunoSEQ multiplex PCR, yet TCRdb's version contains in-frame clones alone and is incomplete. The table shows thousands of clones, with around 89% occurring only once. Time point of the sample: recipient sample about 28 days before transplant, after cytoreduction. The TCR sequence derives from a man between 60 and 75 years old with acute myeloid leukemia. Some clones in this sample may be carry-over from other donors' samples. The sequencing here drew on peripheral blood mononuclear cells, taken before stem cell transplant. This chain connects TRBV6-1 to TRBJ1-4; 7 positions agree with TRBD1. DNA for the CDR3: TGTGCCAGGGAAACCGAGACAGGGTCGGATGAAAAACTGTTTTTT. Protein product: CARETETGSDEKLFF.